These 26 T cell receptor beta chains were sequenced from one sample in a study of response to subunit inactivated influenza vaccine. TCRdb called the RT-PCR reads again in MiXCR, with one record for every CDR3 protein. The sample carries 400,000 to 550,000 distinct CDR3 sequences, 25% recorded once. Sequenced here: CD4+ T cells sorted from PBMCs, sampled 4 to 6 days after vaccination. These receptors were collected from a man aged 50-60 years who received an inactivated influenza vaccine.

The chain carries TRBV12-3 or TRBV12-4 and TRBJ2-5; D is ambiguous. V lost 4 bases and J lost 3, with 9 bases in between. The CDR3 spans 13 residues. The CDR3 reads CASSYGGEETQYF. CDR3 DNA sequence: TGTGCCAGCAGTTACGGCGGAGAAGAGACCCAGTACTTC.

This chain uses TRBV12-3 or TRBV12-4 with TRBJ2-7; 7 bases map to TRBD2. CDR3 length equals 15 residues. J was trimmed by 2 bases and V by 4 bases; bases with no gene match: 8. CDR3 amino acids: CASSSRAGRTYEQYF. The CDR3 DNA reads TGTGCCAGCAGTTCTCGAGCGGGAAGGACCTACGAGCAGTACTTC.

The chain is built from TRBV19 and TRBJ1-2; 7 bases align to TRBD1. The germline gives CDR1 LNHDA, CDR2 SQIVND (reference sequence). This CDR3 contains 14 residues. Losses at the gene ends were 3 bases for V and 5 bases for J; bases not matched to a gene: 6. The CDR3 sequence: CASSIPGTEYGYTF. CDR3 coding DNA: TGTGCCAGTAGTATTCCCGGGACAGAATATGGCTACACCTTC. Using reference TRBV19 and TRBJ1-2 for the parts outside the CDR3, the full variable domain is DGGITQSPKYLFRKEGQNVTLSCEQNLNHDAMYWYRQDPGQGLRLIYYSQIVNDFQKGDIAEGYSVSREKKESFPLTVTSAQKNPTAFYLCASSIPGTEYGYTFGSGTRLTVV.

The V call is TRBV6-1, the J call TRBJ2-1, with D hard to call. Trimming took off 7 bases at V and 8 bases at J, with 18 bases between the two ends. This CDR3 spans 14 amino acids. Germline V CDR1 and CDR2: MNHNS, SASEGT. The CDR3 DNA reads as TGTGCCAGCACGGTGATTGCAGGCGGCGATGAGCAGTTCTTC. This encodes CASTVIAGGDEQFF.

This clonotype has only a few counts. This rearrangement joins TRBV20-1 to TRBJ2-1; the D call may be TRBD1 or TRBD2 (5 bases each). Trimming pared 5 bases from V and 3 bases from J, leaving 14 bases between. The CDR3 totals 14 residues. Germline CDR1 is DFQATT and CDR2 is SNEGSKA (reference sequence). Here the CDR3 reads CSAVGDASYNEQFF. CDR3 in DNA: TGCAGTGCTGTGGGGGACGCCAGCTACAATGAGCAGTTCTTC.

This chain links TRBV29-1 with TRBJ2-5; a weak D match, TRBD2 (6 bases). The germline gives CDR1 SQVTM, CDR2 ANQGSEA. This CDR3 contains 14 residues. V lost 0 bases, J lost 5 bases, and 13 bases lay in between. The CDR3 protein is CSVEDSWRGETQYF. The CDR3 nucleotides read TGCAGCGTTGAAGATTCCTGGAGGGGTGAGACCCAGTACTTC.

This clonotype was detected only a few times. The CDR3 region has the DNA TGTGCCAGCAGTTTATTTCAGAGGGCAGGAAAATACGAGCAGTACTTC. It is translated as CASSLFQRAGKYEQYF. The chain uses TRBV12-3 or TRBV12-4 and TRBJ2-7, with D possibly matching TRBD2 (5 bases). CDR3 length equals 16 residues. V shed 2 bases and J shed 4 bases, with 18 bases lying between them.

The genes are TRBV29-1 and TRBJ1-1; D is possibly TRBD1 (5 bases). Trimming left V 1 base short and J 3 bases short, with 6 bases between. In germline, CDR1 is SQVTM, CDR2 ANQGSEA. The length of the CDR3 is 12 residues. The CDR3 DNA reads as TGCAGCGTTGAAGGGGGGTACACTGAAGCTTTCTTT. This translates into CSVEGGYTEAFF.

A few counts support this clonotype. The genes are TRBV20-1 and TRBJ2-1; 7 positions agree with TRBD2. This CDR3 contains 17 residues. V was clipped by 1 base and J by 4 bases; unmatched bases: 13. Per germline, CDR1 DFQATT and CDR2 SNEGSKA (reference sequence). CDR3 residues: CSARAAPGTISYNEQFF. CDR3 coding DNA: TGCAGTGCTAGAGCAGCCCCAGGGACTATCTCTTACAATGAGCAGTTCTTC.

The V and J genes are TRBV20-1 and TRBJ1-2, with a weak D call TRBD1 (6 bases). The germline CDR1 and CDR2 sequences are DFQATT and SNEGSKA (reference sequence). The CDR3 is 12 residues long. Trimming removed 3 bases from V and 7 bases from J, with 12 bases in between. The CDR3 DNA reads as TGCAGTGCTAGTAAGGGGGTCCCTGGCTACACCTTC. Protein sequence: CSASKGVPGYTF.

The chain has TRBV4-1 and TRBJ2-5, with 10 bases lining up with TRBD2. Trimming took 1 base from V and 1 from J; bases not matched to a gene: 6. The germline V gene encodes CDR1 MGHRA and CDR2 YSYEKL. This CDR3 has 17 residues. CDR3: CASSQACSSGGQETQYF. The CDR3 region has the DNA TGCGCCAGCAGCCAAGCGTGCTCTAGCGGGGGCCAAGAGACCCAGTACTTC.

The rearrangement uses TRBV6-1 and TRBJ2-5; D gene uncertain. The CDR3 totals 15 residues. Germline CDR1 MNHNS, CDR2 SASEGT. Trimming removed 5 bases at V and 6 bases at J, with 19 bases between. The CDR3 is CASSPTGQRGQTQYF. The CDR3 bases are TGTGCCAGCAGTCCTACCGGGCAACGCGGCCAGACCCAGTACTTC.

This clonotype showed up just a few times. The genes are TRBV3-1 and TRBJ2-3; TRBD2 aligns across 8 bases. Germline-derived CDR1 and CDR2 are LGHDT and YNNKEL (reference sequence). Trimming removed 4 bases from V and 2 bases from J; junction bases left unmatched: 14. The CDR3 extends over 18 amino acids. The DNA of the CDR3 is TGTGCCAGCAGCCTCCCTAAGGGTAGCGGGGAGATCACAGATACGCAGTATTTT. This codes for CASSLPKGSGEITDTQYF.

The rearrangement joins TRBV12-3 or TRBV12-4 to TRBJ2-3; no clear D. Trimming pared 6 bases from V and 1 base from J, leaving 14 bases between. CDR3 size: 15 residues. The DNA for the CDR3 is TGTGCCAGCAGCACTACTCACCTTGGCACAGATACGCAGTATTTT. Translated: CASSTTHLGTDTQYF.

The CDR3 nucleotides read TGCGCCAGCAGCCCCCGTGGGACGGGGACCGGGGAGCTGTTTTTT. It translates to CASSPRGTGTGELFF. J is TRBJ2-2 and V is TRBV5-1; perhaps D is TRBD1 or TRBD2 (5 bases each). The germline V gene has CDR1 SGHRS and CDR2 YFSETQ. V was trimmed by 4 bases and J by 5 bases, leaving 15 bases between them. The CDR3 loop spans 15 amino acids.

V and J are TRBV2 and TRBJ2-4; the D is unclear. This CDR3 spans 13 amino acids. V lost 7 bases and J lost 3, with 10 bases in between. Per the germline V gene, CDR1 is SNHLY and CDR2 is FYNNEI. CDR3 loop: CASTPGGKNIQYF. The CDR3 DNA reads as TGTGCCAGCACGCCCGGTGGCAAAAACATTCAGTACTTC. The whole variable domain, filled in from reference TRBV2 and TRBJ2-4, reads EPEVTQTPSHQVTQMGQEVILRCVPISNHLYFYWYRQILGQKVEFLVSFYNNEISEKSEIFDDQFSVERPDGSNFTLKIRSTKLEDSAMYFCASTPGGKNIQYFGAGTRLSVL.

The V gene is TRBV4-1, the J gene TRBJ2-5; D not certain. The CDR3 runs 15 residues. Trimming took off 3 bases at V and 4 bases at J, with 15 bases between the two ends. Germline V gene data show CDR1 as MGHRA and CDR2 as YSYEKL. This CDR3 is CASSHPDLLGETQYF. CDR3 DNA: TGCGCCAGCAGCCATCCCGACCTGCTAGGAGAGACCCAGTACTTC.

This clonotype occurred a few times. The chain joins TRBV10-3 to TRBJ1-5, with D possibly TRBD1 on 6 matching bases. CDR1 is ENHRY, CDR2 SYGVKD, per germline. The CDR3 is made up of 17 amino acids. Trimming removed 2 bases from V and 2 bases from J, with 16 bases in between. CDR3 amino acids: CAISEARQGFGNQPQHF. CDR3 coding DNA: TGTGCCATCAGTGAGGCTAGGCAGGGGTTTGGCAATCAGCCCCAGCATTTT.

V usage is TRBV25-1 and J usage is TRBJ2-7; 10 bases are a match to TRBD2. This CDR3 contains 13 residues. The germline V gene has CDR1 MGHDK and CDR2 SYGVNS. The J segment lost 4 bases and the V segment lost 8 bases, leaving 5 bases of the junction unmatched. The CDR3 region has the DNA TGTGCCAGCTCTAGCGGGAGTAAGTACGAGCAGTACTTC. It is translated as CASSSGSKYEQYF.

The chain uses TRBV20-1 and TRBJ2-1; 9 positions match TRBD2. The CDR3 covers 14 residues. The junction had 9 bases not matched to a gene; V was cut back by 6 bases and J by 6 bases. Germline values: CDR1 DFQATT, CDR2 SNEGSKA (reference sequence). The DNA for the CDR3 is TGCAGTGCCGCCGGACTAGCGTTGGCCAATGAGCAGTTCTTC. Its protein is CSAAGLALANEQFF.

In this sample, this clonotype turned up a few times. V is TRBV27 and J is TRBJ2-3; unclear D gene. The germline V and J ends were trimmed by 6 bases and 7 bases, with 14 bases remaining between them. The CDR3 spans 13 residues. From germline, CDR1 is MNHEY and CDR2 SMNVEV (reference sequence). The CDR3 sequence: CASRSQNTNTQYF. In DNA, the CDR3 is TGTGCCAGCAGATCACAAAACACGAATACGCAGTATTTT.

The chain joins TRBV7-3 to TRBJ2-1; TRBD1 aligns across 11 bases. Trimming took 4 bases from V and 6 from J; bases not matched to a gene: 8. This CDR3 region has 16 residues. From germline, CDR1 is SGHTA and CDR2 FQGTGA. CDR3 DNA sequence: TGTGCCAGCAGCTCTAAGGACAGGGGGCCAGGCAATGAGCAGTTCTTC. Its protein product is CASSSKDRGPGNEQFF.

In this sample, this clonotype turned up a few times. This chain joins TRBV7-9 and TRBJ2-1, with D unresolved. Germline V lookup: CDR1 SEHNR, CDR2 FQNEAQ (reference sequence). This CDR3 comprises 11 residues. V dropped 4 bases and J dropped 10 bases, with 8 bases sitting between them. The CDR3: CASSSVYEQFF. DNA for the CDR3: TGTGCCAGCAGCTCCGTATACGAGCAGTTCTTC.

The chain carries TRBV12-3 or TRBV12-4 and TRBJ1-6, with D unclear. The CDR3 runs to 14 residues. V shed 2 bases and J shed 0 bases, with 2 bases lying between them. CDR3 amino acids: CASSLTSYNSPLHF. The CDR3 region has the DNA TGTGCCAGCAGTTTAACCTCCTATAATTCACCCCTCCACTTT.

A few counts support this clonotype. The rearrangement links TRBV11-2 to TRBJ1-1, with 8 bases fitting TRBD1. This CDR3 region has 13 residues. Germline lookup yields CDR1 SGHAT and CDR2 FQNNGV. After removal of 6 bases from V and 3 bases from J, the junction contained 3 bases not matched to a gene. The CDR3, as DNA: TGTGCCAGCAGTTCACAGGGGGACACTGAAGCTTTCTTT. It translates to CASSSQGDTEAFF.

This chain connects TRBV19 to TRBJ2-1, with a possible D match to TRBD2 (7 bases). This CDR3 region has 15 residues. Looked up from germline, CDR1 is LNHDA and CDR2 is SQIVND (reference sequence). The germline V and J ends were trimmed by 4 bases and 3 bases, with 13 bases remaining between them. Here the CDR3 DNA reads TGTGCCAGTAGTACTTCGGGGGGCTTCTACAATGAGCAGTTCTTC. Protein: CASSTSGGFYNEQFF.